Below are 29 T cell receptor beta chains sequenced from a single sample in a study of shared clonotypes between healthy human individuals. The data were produced by immunoSEQ multiplex PCR, yet TCRdb's version contains in-frame clones alone and is incomplete. Of 2.3 million or so clones in the sample, 90% to 95% are singletons; the top ten hold 0.39%. Material for sequencing was naive CD4+ T cells from PBMCs. Subset of the sample: CD45RA+ positively selected. Receptors were obtained from a man between 18 and 29 years old in good health. Some clones in this sample may be carry-over from other donors' samples.

V usage is TRBV27 and J usage is TRBJ2-7; D gene unclear. Germline CDR1 reads MNHEY; CDR2 reads SMNVEV (reference sequence). The germline V and J ends were trimmed by 7 bases and 3 bases, with 16 bases remaining between them. This CDR3 has 14 amino acids. The CDR3 nucleotides are TGTGCCAGCACCCCAAAGGGTCCCCGCTACGAGCAGTACTTC. It yields the protein CASTPKGPRYEQYF.

V is TRBV28 and J is TRBJ1-4; 8 bases line up with TRBD1. Germline lookup yields CDR1 MDHEN and CDR2 SYDVKM. J gave up 7 bases and V 11 bases, and 6 bases lay outside the gene matches. This CDR3 spans 12 amino acids. CDR3 amino acids: CAGGTGSEKLFF. The CDR3 nucleotides are TGTGCCGGCGGGACAGGTAGTGAAAAACTGTTTTTT.

V is TRBV27 and J is TRBJ1-2, with TRBD1 matching over 7 bases. V was clipped by 2 bases and J by 4 bases; unmatched bases: 4. This CDR3 spans 14 amino acids. Germline values: CDR1 MNHEY, CDR2 SMNVEV (reference sequence). The CDR3 loop reads CASSLGQGVYGYTF. In DNA, the CDR3 is TGTGCCAGCAGTTTAGGGCAGGGGGTCTATGGCTACACCTTC.

This clone was observed a handful of times. The chain recombines TRBV10-2 with TRBJ2-2, with D tentatively TRBD1 (6 bases). The CDR3 has 13 amino acids. Germline V lookup: CDR1 WSHSY, CDR2 SAAADI. Between the trimmed V and J ends, which lost 10 bases and 0 bases, there was a span of 9 bases. The CDR3 bases are TGCGCCACCGGGACAACGAACACCGGGGAGCTGTTTTTT. Its translation is CATGTTNTGELFF.

The chain combines TRBV25-1 with TRBJ2-1; TRBD1 matches at 10 bases. Germline V CDR1 and CDR2: MGHDK, SYGVNS. The CDR3 loop spans 16 amino acids. Germline trimming cut 3 bases from V and 8 bases from J; bases unmatched to any gene: 10. The CDR3 DNA reads TGTGCCAGCAGTGATTCTCCGGGACAGGGGCGCGATGAGCAGTTCTTC. As protein: CASSDSPGQGRDEQFF.

The chain employs TRBV15 and TRBJ2-1; D gene ambiguous. Trimming removed 1 base at V and 6 bases at J, with 7 bases between. CDR1 and CDR2 from the germline V gene are LNHNV and YYDKDF (reference sequence). The CDR3 has 13 residues. The CDR3 DNA follows: TGTGCCACCAGCAGAGGTACCGGCAATGAGCAGTTCTTC. Protein sequence: CATSRGTGNEQFF.

Concerning this clone itself: Other DNA sequences in the sample encode the same CDR3. The J gene is TRBJ2-2, the V gene TRBV7-9; D is unclear. V lost 3 bases and J 3 bases, leaving 2 bases between the germline ends. CDR3 length: 12 amino acids. From germline, CDR1 is SEHNR and CDR2 FQNEAQ (reference sequence). For the CDR3, the DNA is TGTGCCAGCAGCTTGTACACCGGGGAGCTGTTTTTT. It codes for CASSLYTGELFF. Full variable domain (outside the CDR3, taken from reference TRBV7-9 and TRBJ2-2): DTGVSQNPRHKITKRGQNVTFRCDPISEHNRLYWYRQTLGQGPEFLTYFQNEAQLEKSRLLSDRFSAERPKGSFSTLEIQRTEQGDSAMYLCASSLYTGELFFGEGSRLTVL.

The CDR3 here is CASSLTQGRSEAFF. The CDR3, as DNA: TGTGCCAGCAGCTTAACACAGGGTCGTAGTGAAGCTTTCTTT. The chain links TRBV7-3 to TRBJ1-1; a possible D gene is TRBD1 (6 bases). V was cut by 0 bases and J by 7 bases, with 12 bases left in between. Germline V gene lookup returns CDR1 SGHTA and CDR2 FQGTGA. The CDR3 is 14 residues long.

The V call is TRBV29-1, the J call TRBJ2-5, with D perhaps given as TRBD1 or TRBD2 (6 bases each). The V end was cut by 5 bases, the J end by 1 base, with 11 bases between. The CDR3 runs 13 residues. Germline CDR1 and CDR2: SQVTM and ANQGSEA. In DNA form, the CDR3 reads TGCAGCGTTCCGGGGGCAGCCCAAGAGACCCAGTACTTC. Translating it yields CSVPGAAQETQYF.

For this clone: This sample also contains other DNA sequences that code for the same CDR3. The rearrangement joins TRBV5-1 to TRBJ2-5; D uncertain. CDR1 is SGHRS, CDR2 YFSETQ, per germline. Trimming pared 0 bases from V and 2 bases from J, leaving 5 bases between. There are 13 residues in the CDR3. DNA for the CDR3: TGCGCCAGCAGCTTGGGAGTACAAGAGACCCAGTACTTC. It translates to CASSLGVQETQYF.

The rearrangement uses TRBV2 and TRBJ2-5; D gene unclear. The germline V gene encodes CDR1 SNHLY and CDR2 FYNNEI. The CDR3 spans 11 residues. V gave up 9 bases and J gave up 4 bases, with 9 bases separating them. In nucleotides, the CDR3 is TGTGCCAGAAGGTCGGGAGAGACCCAGTACTTC. Translated: CARRSGETQYF.

The DNA for the CDR3 is TGCGCCAGCAGCCAAGATAGGTACGGGACAGGGAAACCTGGGGCCAACGTCCTGACTTTC. Translation gives CASSQDRYGTGKPGANVLTF. The rearrangement uses TRBV4-1 and TRBJ2-6, with TRBD1 matching 9 bases. J gave up 2 bases and V 0 bases, and 11 bases lay outside the gene matches. This CDR3 is 20 amino acids long. Germline loops: CDR1 MGHRA, CDR2 YSYEKL.

This chain joins TRBV29-1 and TRBJ2-5, with a weak D call TRBD1 (5 bases). With 4 bases removed from V and 5 bases from J, the gap between germline ends came to 17 bases. Per germline, CDR1 SQVTM and CDR2 ANQGSEA. This CDR3 is 14 amino acids long. This CDR3 reads CSVGVGPSSETQYF. In DNA form, the CDR3 reads TGCAGCGTTGGAGTGGGGCCCAGCTCGGAGACCCAGTACTTC.

The chain combines TRBV4-1 with TRBJ2-1; 7 positions match TRBD2. Germline lookup yields CDR1 MGHRA and CDR2 YSYEKL. This CDR3 contains 15 residues. J gave up 7 bases and V 5 bases, and 11 bases lay outside the gene matches. CDR3: CASSKVLAVFNEQFF. In DNA form, the CDR3 reads TGCGCCAGCAGCAAGGTGCTAGCGGTATTTAATGAGCAGTTCTTC.

The J gene is TRBJ1-5, the V gene TRBV7-8, with a weak D call TRBD1 (5 bases). The CDR3 is made up of 14 amino acids. Germline V CDR1 and CDR2: SGHVS, FQNEAQ. The V gene lost 4 bases and the J gene lost 7 bases, with 14 bases spanning the gap. CDR3 DNA sequence: TGTGCCAGCAGCTGGGGCGGCCTGGGACAGCCCCAGCATTTT. Its translation: CASSWGGLGQPQHF.

The rearrangement uses TRBV7-2 and TRBJ1-2; D gene ambiguous. CDR3 length equals 12 residues. V was cut by 3 bases and J by 4 bases, with 6 bases left in between. Germline lookup yields CDR1 SGHTA and CDR2 FQGNSA. The CDR3 DNA reads TGTGCCAGCAGCTTTCAATTCTATGGCTACACCTTC. Amino acid sequence: CASSFQFYGYTF.

V and J are TRBV19 and TRBJ2-2; D is unresolved. Trimming removed 10 bases from V and 2 bases from J, with 11 bases in between. This CDR3 comprises 13 residues. Germline V gene sequence: CDR1 LNHDA, CDR2 SQIVND (reference sequence). The CDR3 region is CATPSRNTGELFF. CDR3 nucleotide sequence: TGTGCCACCCCCTCGCGCAACACCGGGGAGCTGTTTTTT.

This sequence joins TRBV28 and TRBJ2-2; no clear D gene. V was trimmed by 1 base and J by 5 bases, leaving 5 bases between them. CDR1 and CDR2 (germline): MDHEN, SYDVKM. The CDR3 length is 13 residues. CDR3 loop: CASSLYGTGELFF. The CDR3 bases are TGTGCCAGCAGTTTATACGGGACCGGGGAGCTGTTTTTT.

This chain joins TRBV6-5 and TRBJ2-7; the match to TRBD1 covers 10 bases. V gave up 8 bases and J gave up 3 bases; unmatched junction bases: 10. The CDR3 covers 15 residues. Germline CDR1 and CDR2: MNHEY and SVGAGI. CDR3 bases: TGTGCCAGCCGCCCCCCGGGACAGGGGAACTACGAGCAGTACTTC. Its translation: CASRPPGQGNYEQYF.

This clone came up once. The chain carries TRBV27 and TRBJ1-2; D is unclear. Trimming cost V 3 bases and J 8 bases, with 16 bases left between them. From germline, CDR1 is MNHEY and CDR2 SMNVEV (reference sequence). This CDR3 is 14 amino acids long. CDR3 bases: TGTGCCAGCAGTTTTGCGGGAACTGGACGGGGCTACACCTTC. This gives the protein CASSFAGTGRGYTF.

This chain uses TRBV5-1 with TRBJ1-4; D is unclear. Per the germline V gene, CDR1 is SGHRS and CDR2 is YFSETQ. The CDR3 has 17 amino acids. Trimming took 2 bases from V and 0 from J, leaving 14 bases between them. CDR3 nucleotide sequence: TGCGCCAGCAGCTTCACTCTAGACGCTGCAACTAATGAAAAACTGTTTTTT. The encoded protein is CASSFTLDAATNEKLFF. The full variable domain, with the rest looked up from reference TRBV5-1 and TRBJ1-4, is KAGVTQTPRYLIKTRGQQVTLSCSPISGHRSVSWYQQTPGQGLQFLFEYFSETQRNKGNFPGRFSGRQFSNSRSEMNVSTLELGDSALYLCASSFTLDAATNEKLFFGSGTQLSVL.

The chain couples TRBV6-6 to TRBJ1-2; the D is unclear. Trimming left V 4 bases short and J 4 bases short, with 19 bases between. The CDR3 is 16 residues long. Germline values: CDR1 MNHNY, CDR2 SVGAGI (reference sequence). In DNA, the CDR3 is TGTGCCAGCAGTTCCGAACCTCGTGGAGATCGCTATGGCTACACCTTC. Protein: CASSSEPRGDRYGYTF.

The chain links TRBV28 to TRBJ2-7; D may be TRBD1 or TRBD2 (5 bases each). The CDR3 spans 14 residues. The germline CDR1 and CDR2 sequences are MDHEN and SYDVKM. The germline V and J ends were trimmed by 3 bases and 4 bases, with 13 bases remaining between them. CDR3 protein: CASSFEYGGYEQYF. The CDR3, as DNA: TGTGCCAGCAGTTTTGAGTATGGGGGTTACGAGCAGTACTTC.

The J gene is TRBJ1-2, the V gene TRBV6-6; TRBD1 agrees at 8 bases. CDR1 is MNHNY and CDR2 is SVGAGI in the germline V gene (reference sequence). This CDR3 is built from 11 residues. The V and J ends lost 11 bases and 4 bases, in that order; junction bases with no gene match: 3. The CDR3 DNA is TGTGCCGGCACAGGGGGCTATGGCTACACCTTC. Encoded protein: CAGTGGYGYTF.

This chain links TRBV7-6 with TRBJ2-5, with 12 bases matching TRBD1. The ends lost 5 bases at V and 5 bases at J; junction bases unmatched: 6. The CDR3 sequence is 15 residues long. The germline V gene has CDR1 SGHVS and CDR2 FNYEAQ. The CDR3, as DNA: TGTGCCAGCAGCATCCGGGACAGGGGGCCTGAGACCCAGTACTTC. Amino acid sequence: CASSIRDRGPETQYF.

This clone was recorded once. The CDR3 region is CASSFSRTDFDEQYF. CDR3 nucleotide sequence: TGTGCCAGCAGTTTTTCTAGGACTGACTTCGACGAGCAGTACTTC. V is TRBV27 and J is TRBJ2-7, with D maybe TRBD2 (5 bases). V was trimmed by 3 bases and J by 5 bases, leaving 17 bases between them. The CDR3 is 15 residues long. Germline assignment: CDR1 MNHEY and CDR2 SMNVEV (reference sequence).

This clone was recorded a few times. The DNA of the CDR3 is TGCAGTGCCTTTGGGAGCGAAGCTTTCTTT. Translating gives CSAFGSEAFF. The chain is built from TRBV20-1 and TRBJ1-1, with no clear D. This CDR3 is 10 amino acids long. V lost 6 bases and J lost 8, with 10 bases in between. Germline CDR1 and CDR2: DFQATT and SNEGSKA (reference sequence).

This chain uses TRBV4-2 with TRBJ2-3; 14 bases agree with TRBD2. Trimming cost V 3 bases and J 0 bases; bases outside gene matches: 5. The CDR3 contains 18 residues. CDR1 is LGHNA and CDR2 is YNFKEQ in the germline V gene. CDR3 bases: TGTGCCAGCAGCCACGGACTAGCGGGAGGCCCTAGCACAGATACGCAGTATTTT. It encodes CASSHGLAGGPSTDTQYF.

The chain carries TRBV28 and TRBJ2-7; 7 nucleotides align to TRBD2. There are 15 residues in the CDR3. The germline V gene encodes CDR1 MDHEN and CDR2 SYDVKM. V lost 3 bases and J lost 2; bases outside the gene matches: 7. CDR3 sequence: CASSLSGGGTYEQYF. The CDR3 DNA reads TGTGCCAGCAGTTTGTCTGGCGGGGGAACCTACGAGCAGTACTTC. The entire variable domain, with the rest obtained from reference TRBV28 and TRBJ2-7, is as follows: DVKVTQSSRYLVKRTGEKVFLECVQDMDHENMFWYRQDPGLGLRLIYFSYDVKMKEKGDIPEGYSVSREKKERFSLILESASTNQTSMYLCASSLSGGGTYEQYFGPGTRLTVT.